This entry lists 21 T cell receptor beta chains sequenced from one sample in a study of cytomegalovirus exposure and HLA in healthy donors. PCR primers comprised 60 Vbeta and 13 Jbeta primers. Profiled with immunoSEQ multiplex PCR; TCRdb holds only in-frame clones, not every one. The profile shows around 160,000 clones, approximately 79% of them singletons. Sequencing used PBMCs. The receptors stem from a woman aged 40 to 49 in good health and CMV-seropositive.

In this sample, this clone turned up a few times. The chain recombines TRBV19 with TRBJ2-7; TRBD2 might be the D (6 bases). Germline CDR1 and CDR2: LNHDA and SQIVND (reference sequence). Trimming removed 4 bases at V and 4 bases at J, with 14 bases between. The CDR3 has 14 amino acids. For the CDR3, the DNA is TGTGCCAGTAGTACCCCTTCGGAGGGATACGAGCAGTACTTC. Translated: CASSTPSEGYEQYF.

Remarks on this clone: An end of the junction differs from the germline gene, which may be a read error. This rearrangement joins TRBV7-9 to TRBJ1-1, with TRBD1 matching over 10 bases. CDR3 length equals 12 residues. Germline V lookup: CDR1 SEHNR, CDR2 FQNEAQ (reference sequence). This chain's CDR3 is CSSSQGTGVAFF. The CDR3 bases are TGTTCCAGCAGCCAGGGGACAGGGGTGGCTTTCTTT.

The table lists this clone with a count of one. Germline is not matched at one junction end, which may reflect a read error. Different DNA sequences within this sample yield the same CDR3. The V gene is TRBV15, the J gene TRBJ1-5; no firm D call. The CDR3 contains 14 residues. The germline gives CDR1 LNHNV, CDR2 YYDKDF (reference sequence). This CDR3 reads CATSRDGGNQPQHF. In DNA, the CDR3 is TGCGCCACCAGCAGAGATGGAGGCAATCAGCCCCAGCATTTT.

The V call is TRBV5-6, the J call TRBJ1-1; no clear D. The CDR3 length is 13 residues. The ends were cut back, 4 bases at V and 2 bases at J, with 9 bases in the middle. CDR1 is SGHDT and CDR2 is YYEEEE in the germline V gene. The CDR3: CASSPPYNTEAFF. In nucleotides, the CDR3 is TGTGCCAGCAGCCCTCCTTATAACACTGAAGCTTTCTTT.

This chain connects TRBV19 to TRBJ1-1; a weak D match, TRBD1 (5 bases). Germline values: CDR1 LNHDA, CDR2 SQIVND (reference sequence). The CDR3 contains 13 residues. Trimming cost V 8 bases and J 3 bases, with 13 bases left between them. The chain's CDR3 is CASSLGEDTEAFF. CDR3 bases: TGTGCCAGTTCCCTAGGGGAGGACACTGAAGCTTTCTTT.

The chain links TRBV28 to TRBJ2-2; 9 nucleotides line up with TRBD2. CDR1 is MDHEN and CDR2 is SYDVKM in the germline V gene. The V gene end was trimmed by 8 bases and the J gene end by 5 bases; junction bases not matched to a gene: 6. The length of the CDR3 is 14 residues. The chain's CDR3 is CASVKRGETGELFF. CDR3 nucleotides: TGTGCCAGCGTGAAGCGGGGGGAAACCGGGGAGCTGTTTTTT.

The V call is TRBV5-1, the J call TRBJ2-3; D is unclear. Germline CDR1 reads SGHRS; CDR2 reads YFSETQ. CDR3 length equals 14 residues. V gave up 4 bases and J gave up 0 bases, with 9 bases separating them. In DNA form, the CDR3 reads TGCGCCAGCAGCCCCCGAGCTAGCACAGATACGCAGTATTTT. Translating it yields CASSPRASTDTQYF. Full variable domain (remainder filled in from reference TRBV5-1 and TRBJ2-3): KAGVTQTPRYLIKTRGQQVTLSCSPISGHRSVSWYQQTPGQGLQFLFEYFSETQRNKGNFPGRFSGRQFSNSRSEMNVSTLELGDSALYLCASSPRASTDTQYFGPGTRLTVL.

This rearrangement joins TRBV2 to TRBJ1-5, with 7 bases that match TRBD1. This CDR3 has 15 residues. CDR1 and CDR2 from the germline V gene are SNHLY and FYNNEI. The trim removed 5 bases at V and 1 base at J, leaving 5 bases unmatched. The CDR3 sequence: CASSRDSGSNQPQHF. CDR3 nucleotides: TGTGCCAGCAGTCGGGACAGTGGGAGCAATCAGCCCCAGCATTTT.

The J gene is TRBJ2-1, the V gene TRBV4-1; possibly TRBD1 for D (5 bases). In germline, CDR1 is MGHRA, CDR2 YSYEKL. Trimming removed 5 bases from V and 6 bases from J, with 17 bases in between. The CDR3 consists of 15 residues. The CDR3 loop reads CASSKGPRDLNEQFF. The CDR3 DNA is TGCGCCAGCAGCAAAGGCCCCAGGGATCTCAATGAGCAGTTCTTC.

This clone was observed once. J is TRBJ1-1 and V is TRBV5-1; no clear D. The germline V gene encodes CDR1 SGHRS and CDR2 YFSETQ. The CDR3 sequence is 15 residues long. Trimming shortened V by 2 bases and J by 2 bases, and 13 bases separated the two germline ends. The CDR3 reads CASSLQVGGNTEAFF. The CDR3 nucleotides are TGCGCCAGCAGCTTACAAGTGGGAGGTAACACTGAAGCTTTCTTT.

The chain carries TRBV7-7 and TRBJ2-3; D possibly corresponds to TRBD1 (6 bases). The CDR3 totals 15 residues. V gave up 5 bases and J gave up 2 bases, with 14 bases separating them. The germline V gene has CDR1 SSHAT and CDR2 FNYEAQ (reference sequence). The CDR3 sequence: CASSRGTTATDTQYF. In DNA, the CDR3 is TGTGCCAGCAGCAGAGGGACAACAGCCACAGATACGCAGTATTTT. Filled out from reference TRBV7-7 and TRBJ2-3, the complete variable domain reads GAGVSQSPRYKVTKRGQDVTLRCDPISSHATLYWYQQALGQGPEFLTYFNYEAQPDKSGLPSDRFSAERPEGSISTLTIQRTEQRDSAMYRCASSRGTTATDTQYFGPGTRLTVL.

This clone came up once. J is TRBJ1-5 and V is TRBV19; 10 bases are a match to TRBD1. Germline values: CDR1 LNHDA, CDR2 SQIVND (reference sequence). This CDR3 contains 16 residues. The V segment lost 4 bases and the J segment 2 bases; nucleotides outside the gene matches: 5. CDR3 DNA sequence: TGTGCCAGTAGTAGCGCGGACAGGGGGGGCAATCAGCCCCAGCATTTT. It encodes CASSSADRGGNQPQHF.

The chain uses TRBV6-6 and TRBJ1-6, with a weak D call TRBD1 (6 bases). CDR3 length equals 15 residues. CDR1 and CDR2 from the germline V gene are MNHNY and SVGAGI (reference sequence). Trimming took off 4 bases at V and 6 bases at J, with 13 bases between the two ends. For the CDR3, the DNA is TGTGCCAGCAGTTCCACCGGGACATCTAATTCACCCCTCCACTTT. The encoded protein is CASSSTGTSNSPLHF.

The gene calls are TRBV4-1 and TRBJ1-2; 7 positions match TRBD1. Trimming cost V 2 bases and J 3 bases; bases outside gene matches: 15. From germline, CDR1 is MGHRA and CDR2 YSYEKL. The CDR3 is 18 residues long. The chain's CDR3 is CASSQTLLDRAGYYGYTF. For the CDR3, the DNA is TGCGCCAGCAGCCAAACTTTACTAGACAGGGCCGGCTACTATGGCTACACCTTC.

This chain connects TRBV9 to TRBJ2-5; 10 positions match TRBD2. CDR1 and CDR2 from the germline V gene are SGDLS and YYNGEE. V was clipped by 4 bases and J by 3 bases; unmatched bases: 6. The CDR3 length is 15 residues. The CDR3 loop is CASSFTTSGEETQYF. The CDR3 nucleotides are TGTGCCAGCAGCTTCACAACTAGCGGGGAAGAGACCCAGTACTTC.

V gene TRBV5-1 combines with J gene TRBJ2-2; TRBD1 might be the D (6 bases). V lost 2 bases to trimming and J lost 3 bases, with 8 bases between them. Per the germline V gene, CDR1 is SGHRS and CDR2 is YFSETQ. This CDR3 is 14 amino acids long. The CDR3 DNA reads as TGCGCCAGCAGCTTACAGGGACACACCGGGGAGCTGTTTTTT. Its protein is CASSLQGHTGELFF.

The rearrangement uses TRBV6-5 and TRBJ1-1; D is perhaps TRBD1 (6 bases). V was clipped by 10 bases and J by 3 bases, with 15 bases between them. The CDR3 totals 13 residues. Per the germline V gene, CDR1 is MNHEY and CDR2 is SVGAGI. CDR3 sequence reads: CATNREGDTEAFF. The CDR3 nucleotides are TGTGCCACAAACAGGGAGGGGGACACTGAAGCTTTCTTT.

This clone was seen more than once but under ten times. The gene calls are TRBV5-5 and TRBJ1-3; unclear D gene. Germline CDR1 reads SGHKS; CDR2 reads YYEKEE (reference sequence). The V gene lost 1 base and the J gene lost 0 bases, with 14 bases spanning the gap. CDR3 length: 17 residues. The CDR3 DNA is TGTGCCAGCAGCTTGCGTAAAACTGATGACTCTGGAAACACCATATATTTT. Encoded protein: CASSLRKTDDSGNTIYF.

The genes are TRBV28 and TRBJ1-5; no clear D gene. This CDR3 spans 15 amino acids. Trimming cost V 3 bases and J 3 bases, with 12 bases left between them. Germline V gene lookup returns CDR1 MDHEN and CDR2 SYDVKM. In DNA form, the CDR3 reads TGTGCCAGCAGTTTTCCAGTTCTGGTCAATCAGCCCCAGCATTTT. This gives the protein CASSFPVLVNQPQHF.

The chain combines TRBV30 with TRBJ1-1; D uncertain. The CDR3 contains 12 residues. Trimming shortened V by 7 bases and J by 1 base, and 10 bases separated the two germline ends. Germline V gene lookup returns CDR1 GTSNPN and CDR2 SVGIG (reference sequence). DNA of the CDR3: TGTGCCTTAAAGACGGGGAACACTGAAGCTTTCTTT. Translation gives CALKTGNTEAFF.

CDR3 sequence: CATRDRTNYGYTF. The CDR3 DNA follows: TGTGCCACCCGTGACAGGACTAACTATGGCTACACCTTC. This rearrangement joins TRBV10-3 to TRBJ1-2, with D possibly TRBD1 on 6 matching bases. The germline V gene encodes CDR1 ENHRY and CDR2 SYGVKD. V lost 10 bases to trimming and J lost 0 bases, with 12 bases between them. CDR3 length equals 13 residues.